The 20 T cell receptor beta chains in this list originate from one sample, sequenced in a study of T cell changes during pregnancy in multiple sclerosis. Data came from immunoSEQ multiplex PCR; TCRdb stores just in-frame clones and leaves some out. The sample yields around 100,000 clones, roughly nine tenths seen once. Specimen: peripheral blood, collected after pregnancy. The receptors stem from a female donor with multiple sclerosis, enrolled in a pregnancy study.

In DNA, the CDR3 is TGTGCCAGCAGCTCCGGTCTAGCGGGTGTCAATACCGGGGAGCTGTTTTTT. This translates into CASSSGLAGVNTGELFF. V gene TRBV11-2 combines with J gene TRBJ2-2, with 8 positions matching TRBD2. The ends lost 4 bases at V and 5 bases at J; junction bases unmatched: 12. CDR1 is SGHAT, CDR2 FQNNGV, per germline. The CDR3 is made up of 17 amino acids.

This rearrangement joins TRBV28 to TRBJ2-3; D may be TRBD2 (6 bases). The V gene lost 4 bases and the J gene lost 4 bases, with 15 bases spanning the gap. Germline V gene data show CDR1 as MDHEN and CDR2 as SYDVKM. The CDR3 length is 15 residues. CDR3 sequence (DNA): TGTGCCAGCAGTTCCAGCGGGTTAAGGGCAGATACGCAGTATTTT. It is translated as CASSSSGLRADTQYF.

The V gene is TRBV7-2, the J gene TRBJ2-1; TRBD1 agrees at 12 bases. The trim removed 6 bases at V and 10 bases at J, leaving 10 bases unmatched. The germline V gene encodes CDR1 SGHTA and CDR2 FQGNSA. The CDR3 sequence is 15 residues long. The CDR3 bases are TGTGCCAGCAGTCCTTCCGGGACAGGGGGCCGGGAGCAGTTCTTC. Translation gives CASSPSGTGGREQFF.

The chain joins TRBV7-2 to TRBJ2-1; 10 nucleotides match TRBD2. There are 14 residues in the CDR3. Germline loops: CDR1 SGHTA, CDR2 FQGNSA. Trimming removed 5 bases from V and 6 bases from J; junction bases left unmatched: 4. CDR3 loop: CASSLGLAFNEQFF. The CDR3 region has the DNA TGTGCCAGCAGCCTGGGACTAGCGTTCAATGAGCAGTTCTTC.

This chain uses TRBV14 with TRBJ2-3, with TRBD1 identical over 9 bases. CDR3 length equals 17 residues. J gave up 5 bases and V 0 bases, and 9 bases lay outside the gene matches. Germline CDR1 SGHDN, CDR2 FVKESK. CDR3 region: CASSQDQQGARRDTQYF. The DNA for the CDR3 is TGTGCCAGCAGCCAAGATCAACAGGGGGCGCGGAGAGATACGCAGTATTTT.

The chain recombines TRBV5-4 with TRBJ2-3; D perhaps matches TRBD2 (5 bases). The CDR3 consists of 16 residues. Trimming took off 4 bases at V and 0 bases at J, with 15 bases between the two ends. CDR1 SGHNT and CDR2 YYREEE come from the germline V gene (reference sequence). The CDR3 reads CASSDSISASTDTQYF. CDR3 in DNA: TGTGCCAGCAGCGACTCTATTAGCGCCAGCACAGATACGCAGTATTTT.

This chain joins TRBV19 and TRBJ2-7, with 11 positions matching TRBD1. Germline CDR1 and CDR2: LNHDA and SQIVND (reference sequence). The CDR3 covers 15 residues. The V gene end was trimmed by 1 base and the J gene end by 2 bases; junction bases not matched to a gene: 1. CDR3 protein: CASSIGDRGAYEQYF. Written as DNA, the CDR3 is TGTGCCAGTAGTATAGGGGACAGGGGGGCCTACGAGCAGTACTTC.

V gene TRBV5-6 combines with J gene TRBJ1-4; D remains ambiguous. Germline CDR1 and CDR2: SGHDT and YYEEEE. Deletions cut 4 bases from V and 5 bases from J, with 12 bases between. The CDR3 is 14 residues long. The DNA of the CDR3 is TGTGCCAGCAGCGACTGGAACACCAATGAAAAACTGTTTTTT. Its translation is CASSDWNTNEKLFF. The full variable domain, in which reference TRBV5-6 and TRBJ1-4 provide the parts outside the CDR3, is DAGVTQSPTHLIKTRGQQVTLRCSPKSGHDTVSWYQQALGQGPQFIFQYYEEEERQRGNFPDRFSGHQFPNYSSELNVNALLLGDSALYLCASSDWNTNEKLFFGSGTQLSVL.

The gene calls are TRBV27 and TRBJ2-3; D may be TRBD1 (6 bases). Trimming pared 7 bases from V and 1 base from J, leaving 12 bases between. From germline, CDR1 is MNHEY and CDR2 SMNVEV (reference sequence). The CDR3 runs to 14 residues. The CDR3 DNA reads TGTGCCAGCACCCCAGGGGCGGGCACAGATACGCAGTATTTT. Translated: CASTPGAGTDTQYF.

In its sample, this clone was seen once. The CDR3 reads CASSSHKNQPQHF. The CDR3 bases are TGTGCCAGCAGTTCACACAAGAATCAGCCCCAGCATTTT. This chain links TRBV6-6 with TRBJ1-5; no reliable D call. This CDR3 spans 13 amino acids. The germline CDR1 and CDR2 sequences are MNHNY and SVGAGI (reference sequence). Trimming cost V 4 bases and J 4 bases, with 8 bases left between them.

This chain links TRBV6-1 with TRBJ2-3; TRBD2 might be the D (6 bases). V lost 1 base, J lost 0 bases, and 14 bases lay in between. Germline loops: CDR1 MNHNS, CDR2 SASEGT. The CDR3 spans 17 residues. In nucleotides, the CDR3 is TGTGCCAGCAGTGAAGGGGCCAGCGGGCTAAGCACAGATACGCAGTATTTT. It codes for CASSEGASGLSTDTQYF.

This chain uses TRBV7-2 with TRBJ1-1; tentatively, D is TRBD1 (6 bases). The CDR3 is 14 residues long. With 1 base removed from V and 10 bases from J, the gap between germline ends came to 16 bases. Germline V gene lookup returns CDR1 SGHTA and CDR2 FQGNSA. Here the CDR3 DNA reads TGTGCCAGCAGCTTAGGGGGGTCAGGGGTGCGAGCTTTCTTT. Translation gives CASSLGGSGVRAFF. The full variable domain, rest sourced from reference TRBV7-2 and TRBJ1-1, is GAGVSQSPSNKVTEKGKDVELRCDPISGHTALYWYRQSLGQGLEFLIYFQGNSAPDKSGLPSDRFSAERTGGSVSTLTIQRTQQEDSAVYLCASSLGGSGVRAFFGQGTRLTVV.

The chain links TRBV11-2 to TRBJ2-3; D not certain. The CDR3 runs 14 residues. The V gene lost 5 bases and the J gene lost 6 bases, with 15 bases spanning the gap. Germline V lookup: CDR1 SGHAT, CDR2 FQNNGV. CDR3 sequence reads: CASSGPYSLDTQYF. CDR3 DNA: TGTGCCAGCAGCGGGCCTTATTCCTTGGATACGCAGTATTTT.

The chain couples TRBV12-5 to TRBJ2-3; 7 positions match TRBD2. This CDR3 is 16 amino acids long. Germline V lookup: CDR1 LGHNT, CDR2 FRNRAP. With 6 bases clipped from V and 0 bases from J, the junction kept 9 bases outside the gene matches. As DNA, the CDR3 is TGTGCTAGTGGCCAATGGGGGGGTACTAGCACAGATACGCAGTATTTT. Its translation: CASGQWGGTSTDTQYF.

The chain employs TRBV30 and TRBJ1-2, with 8 bases fitting TRBD1. CDR1 is GTSNPN, CDR2 SVGIG, per germline (reference sequence). CDR3 length equals 17 residues. With 0 bases clipped from V and 8 bases from J, the junction kept 17 bases outside the gene matches. This CDR3 is CAWSVLYSDREKKGYTF. CDR3 DNA sequence: TGTGCCTGGAGTGTATTGTATTCGGACAGGGAGAAGAAAGGCTACACCTTC.

The V call is TRBV4-3, the J call TRBJ1-1; 7 positions match TRBD1. Per germline, CDR1 LGHNA and CDR2 YSLEER. The CDR3 length is 14 residues. V dropped 3 bases and J dropped 5; count of bases not matched to a gene: 6. The CDR3 DNA reads as TGCGCCAGCAGCCAGTTACAGGGGCGTACTGAAGCTTTCTTT. This sequence encodes CASSQLQGRTEAFF.

The chain uses TRBV27 and TRBJ1-2; D not certain. V dropped 4 bases and J dropped 3 bases, with 12 bases sitting between them. Germline CDR1 is MNHEY and CDR2 is SMNVEV (reference sequence). The CDR3 has 14 amino acids. The CDR3 region is CASSSEGLDYGYTF. DNA of the CDR3: TGTGCCAGCAGTTCGGAGGGTTTGGACTATGGCTACACCTTC.

This chain joins TRBV5-1 and TRBJ1-1; TRBD1 might be the D (5 bases). Trimming left V 3 bases short and J 4 bases short, with 22 bases between. This CDR3 contains 17 residues. Looked up from germline, CDR1 is SGHRS and CDR2 is YFSETQ. This CDR3 is CASSSAGTPTPGTEAFF. CDR3 coding DNA: TGCGCCAGCAGCTCGGCCGGGACTCCAACGCCGGGCACTGAAGCTTTCTTT. Complete variable domain (other parts from reference TRBV5-1 and TRBJ1-1): KAGVTQTPRYLIKTRGQQVTLSCSPISGHRSVSWYQQTPGQGLQFLFEYFSETQRNKGNFPGRFSGRQFSNSRSEMNVSTLELGDSALYLCASSSAGTPTPGTEAFFGQGTRLTVV.

This clone came up once. This rearrangement joins TRBV7-6 to TRBJ2-5; TRBD1 agrees at 9 bases. There are 15 residues in the CDR3. Germline CDR1 reads SGHVS; CDR2 reads FNYEAQ. Unmatched junction bases numbered 6, after V lost 5 bases and J lost 2 bases. CDR3: CASSPRDRVQETQYF. For the CDR3, the DNA is TGTGCCAGCAGCCCCCGGGACAGGGTTCAAGAGACCCAGTACTTC.

The chain recombines TRBV29-1 with TRBJ2-3; 8 bases align to TRBD1. CDR1 is SQVTM, CDR2 ANQGSEA, per germline. The CDR3 has 14 residues. J lost 5 bases, V lost 7 bases, and 11 bases had no gene match. The DNA of the CDR3 is TGCAGCGCTATCCCGAACAGGGGGAGAGATACGCAGTATTTT. Its protein is CSAIPNRGRDTQYF.